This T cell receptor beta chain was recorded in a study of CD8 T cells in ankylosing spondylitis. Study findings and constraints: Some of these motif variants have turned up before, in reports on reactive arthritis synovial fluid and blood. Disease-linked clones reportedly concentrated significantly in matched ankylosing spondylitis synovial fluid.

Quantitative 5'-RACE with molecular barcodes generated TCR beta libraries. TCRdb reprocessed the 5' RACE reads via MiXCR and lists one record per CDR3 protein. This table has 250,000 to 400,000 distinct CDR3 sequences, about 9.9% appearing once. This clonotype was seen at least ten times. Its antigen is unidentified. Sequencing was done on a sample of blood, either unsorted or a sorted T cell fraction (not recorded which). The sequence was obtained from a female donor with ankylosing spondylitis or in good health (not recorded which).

The CDR3 DNA sequence: TGTGCCAGCAGCCTACAGGGGAGTTCACCCCTCCACTTT. Its translation is CASSLQGSSPLHF. The chain uses TRBV3-1 and TRBJ1-6, with TRBD1 identical over 7 bases. The J segment lost 9 bases and the V segment lost 4 bases, leaving 3 bases of the junction unmatched. The CDR3 is made up of 13 amino acids. CDR1 is LGHDT, CDR2 YNNKEL, per germline (reference sequence).